Listed below are T cell receptor beta chains from one sample, sequenced in a study of blood T cells in healthy people across ages. One entry per CDR3 protein, called by TCRdb with MiXCR from the 5' RACE reads. The table has 1.5 million to 2 million distinct CDR3 sequences, 28% seen once. The sequencing input was blood. These receptors came from a woman in her twenties or thirties in good health. Both conserved end residues are trimmed from each CDR3. D genes are given only for firm matches. Clone size is shown for a subset of rows, as once, few, many or a class of expanded clone.

CDR3	D	size	V
ASSVVGADGYT	NA	many	TRBV9
ASSLDRANEKLF	TRBD1	NA	TRBV7-2
ASRYGLAEANEKLF	NA	many	TRBV6-6
ASSTQGKSGPKNIQY	NA	NA	TRBV6-6
ATSVGAGETQY	NA	few	TRBV24-1
ASSCSSGQETQY	NA	NA	TRBV21-1
SVKSGAASSYEQY	NA	NA	TRBV29-1
SATLHLDARGLYRGDTQY	NA	once	TRBV20-1
ASSHRAGTDTQY	TRBD2	few	TRBV3-1
ASRYSSGGRTDAQY	TRBD2	NA	TRBV12-3/TRBV12-4